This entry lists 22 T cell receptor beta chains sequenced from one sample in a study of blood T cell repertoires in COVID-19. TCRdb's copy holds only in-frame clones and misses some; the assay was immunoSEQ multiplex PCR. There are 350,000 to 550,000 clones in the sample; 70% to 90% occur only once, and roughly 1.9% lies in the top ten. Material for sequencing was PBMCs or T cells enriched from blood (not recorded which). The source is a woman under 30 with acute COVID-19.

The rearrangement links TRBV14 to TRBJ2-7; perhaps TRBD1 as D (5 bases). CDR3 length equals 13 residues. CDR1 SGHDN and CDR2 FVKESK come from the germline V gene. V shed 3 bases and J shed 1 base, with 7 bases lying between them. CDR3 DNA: TGTGCCAGCAGCCATGACAGATCCTACGAGCAGTACTTC. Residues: CASSHDRSYEQYF.

The CDR3 DNA reads as TGTGCCAGCAGGGGGTATCGGGGAACCGGGGAGCTGTTTTTT. It codes for CASRGYRGTGELFF. This chain uses TRBV3-1 (or the pseudogene TRBV3-2) with TRBJ2-2; D perhaps matches TRBD2 (5 bases). The germline gives CDR1 LGHDT, CDR2 YNNKEL (reference sequence). Trimming removed 6 bases at V and 5 bases at J, with 13 bases between. The CDR3 totals 14 residues.

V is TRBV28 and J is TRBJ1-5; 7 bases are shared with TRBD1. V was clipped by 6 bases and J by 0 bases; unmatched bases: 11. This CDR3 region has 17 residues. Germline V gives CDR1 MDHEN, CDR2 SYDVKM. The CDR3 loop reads CASSQSGTDDSNQPQHF. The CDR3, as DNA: TGTGCCAGCAGCCAATCCGGGACAGATGATAGCAATCAGCCCCAGCATTTT.

The CDR3 protein is CATIGGAGEKLFF. Here the CDR3 DNA reads TGTGCCACCATAGGGGGCGCAGGAGAAAAACTGTTTTTT. This chain uses TRBV6-5 with TRBJ1-4; TRBD1 agrees at 7 bases. Germline V lookup: CDR1 MNHEY, CDR2 SVGAGI. The CDR3 loop spans 13 amino acids. J gave up 8 bases and V 10 bases, and 10 bases lay outside the gene matches.

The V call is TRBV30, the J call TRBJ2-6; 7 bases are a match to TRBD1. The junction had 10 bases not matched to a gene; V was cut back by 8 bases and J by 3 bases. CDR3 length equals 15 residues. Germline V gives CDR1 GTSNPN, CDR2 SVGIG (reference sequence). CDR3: CAGDRAGHGANVLTF. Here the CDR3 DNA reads TGTGCCGGAGACAGGGCAGGGCATGGGGCCAACGTCCTGACTTTC. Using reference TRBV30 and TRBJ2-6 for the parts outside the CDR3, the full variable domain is SQTIHQWPATLVQPVGSPLSLECTVEGTSNPNLYWYRQAAGRGLQLLFYSVGIGQISSEVPQNLSASRPQDRQFILSSKKLLLSDSGFYLCAGDRAGHGANVLTFGAGSRLTVL.

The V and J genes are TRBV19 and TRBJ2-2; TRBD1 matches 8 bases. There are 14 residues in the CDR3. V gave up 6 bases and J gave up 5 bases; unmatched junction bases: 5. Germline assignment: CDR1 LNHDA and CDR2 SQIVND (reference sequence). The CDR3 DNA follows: TGTGCCAGTAGGCAGGGGGCCGGGACCGGGGAGCTGTTTTTT. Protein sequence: CASRQGAGTGELFF.

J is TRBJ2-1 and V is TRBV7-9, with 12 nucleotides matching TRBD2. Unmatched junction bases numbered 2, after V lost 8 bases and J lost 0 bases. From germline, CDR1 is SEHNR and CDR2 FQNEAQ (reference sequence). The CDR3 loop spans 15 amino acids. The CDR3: CASLTSGSSYNEQFF. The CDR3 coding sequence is TGTGCCAGCCTGACTAGCGGGAGCTCCTACAATGAGCAGTTCTTC.

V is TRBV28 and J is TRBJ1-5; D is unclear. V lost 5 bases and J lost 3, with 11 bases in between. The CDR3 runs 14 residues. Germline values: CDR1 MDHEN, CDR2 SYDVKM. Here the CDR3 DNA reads TGTGCCAGCAGTCGGAAGAGACTCAATCAGCCCCAGCATTTT. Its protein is CASSRKRLNQPQHF.

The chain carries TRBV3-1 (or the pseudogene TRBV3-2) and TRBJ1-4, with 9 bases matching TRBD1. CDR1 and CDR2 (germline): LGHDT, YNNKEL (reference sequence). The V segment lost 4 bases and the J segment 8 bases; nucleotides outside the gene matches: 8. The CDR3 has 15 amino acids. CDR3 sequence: CASSLGTGLDEKLFF. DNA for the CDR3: TGTGCCAGCAGCCTTGGGACAGGGTTAGACGAAAAACTGTTTTTT.

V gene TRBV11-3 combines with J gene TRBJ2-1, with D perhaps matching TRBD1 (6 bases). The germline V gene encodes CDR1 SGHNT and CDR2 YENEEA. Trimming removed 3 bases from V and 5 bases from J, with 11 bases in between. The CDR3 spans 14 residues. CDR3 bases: TGTGCCAGCAGCTTCTGGGGGCAAGACAATGAGCAGTTCTTC. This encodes CASSFWGQDNEQFF.

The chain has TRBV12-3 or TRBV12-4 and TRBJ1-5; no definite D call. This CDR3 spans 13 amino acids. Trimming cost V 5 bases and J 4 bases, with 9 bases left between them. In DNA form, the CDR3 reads TGTGCCAGCAGTCCGAGACTGAATCAGCCCCAGCATTTT. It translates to CASSPRLNQPQHF.

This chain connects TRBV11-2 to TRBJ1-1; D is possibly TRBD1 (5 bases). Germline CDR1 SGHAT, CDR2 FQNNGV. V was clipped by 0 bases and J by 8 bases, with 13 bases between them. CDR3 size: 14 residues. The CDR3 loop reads CASSLDGGLGEAFF. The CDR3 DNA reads TGTGCCAGCAGCTTAGATGGGGGGTTGGGAGAAGCTTTCTTT.

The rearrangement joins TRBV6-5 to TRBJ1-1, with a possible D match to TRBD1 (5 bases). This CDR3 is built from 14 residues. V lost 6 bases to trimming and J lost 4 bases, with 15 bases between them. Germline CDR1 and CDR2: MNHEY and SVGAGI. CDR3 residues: CASSLNQGGTEAFF. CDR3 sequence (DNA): TGTGCCAGCAGCCTCAATCAGGGCGGCACTGAAGCTTTCTTT.

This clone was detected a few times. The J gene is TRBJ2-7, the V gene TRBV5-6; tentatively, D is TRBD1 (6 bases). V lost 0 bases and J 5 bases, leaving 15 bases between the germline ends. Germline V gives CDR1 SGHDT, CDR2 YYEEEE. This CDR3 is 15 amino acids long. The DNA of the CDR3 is TGTGCCAGCAGCTTGGATGGGGGCGCTTCCGACGAGCAGTACTTC. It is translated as CASSLDGGASDEQYF.

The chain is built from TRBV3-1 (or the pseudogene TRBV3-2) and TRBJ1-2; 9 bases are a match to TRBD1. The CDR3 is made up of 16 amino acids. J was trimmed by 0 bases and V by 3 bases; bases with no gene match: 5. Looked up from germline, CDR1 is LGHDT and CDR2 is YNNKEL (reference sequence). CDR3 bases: TGTGCCAGCAGCCACGGACAGGGGCCGACTAACTATGGCTACACCTTC. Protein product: CASSHGQGPTNYGYTF.

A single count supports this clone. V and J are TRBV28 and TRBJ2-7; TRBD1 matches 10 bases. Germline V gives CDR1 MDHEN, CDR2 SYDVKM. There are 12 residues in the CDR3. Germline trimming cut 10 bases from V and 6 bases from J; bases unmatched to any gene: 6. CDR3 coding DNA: TGTGCCACCCGGGACAGGGGCGGCGAGCAGTACTTC. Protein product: CATRDRGGEQYF.

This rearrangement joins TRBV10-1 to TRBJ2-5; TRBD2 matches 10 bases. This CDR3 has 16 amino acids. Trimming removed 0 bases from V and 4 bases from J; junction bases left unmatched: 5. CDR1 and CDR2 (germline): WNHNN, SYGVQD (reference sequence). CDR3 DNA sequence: TGCGCCAGCAGTGAGTCGAAGGCTAGCGGGGGAGAGACCCAGTACTTC. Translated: CASSESKASGGETQYF.

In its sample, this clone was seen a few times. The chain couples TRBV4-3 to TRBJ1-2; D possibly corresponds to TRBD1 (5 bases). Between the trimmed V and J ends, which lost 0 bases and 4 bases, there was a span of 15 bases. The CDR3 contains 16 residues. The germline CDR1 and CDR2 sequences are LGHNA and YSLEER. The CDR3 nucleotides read TGCGCCAGCAGCCAAGATGTCGCAGGGATTCTCTATGGCTACACCTTC. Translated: CASSQDVAGILYGYTF.

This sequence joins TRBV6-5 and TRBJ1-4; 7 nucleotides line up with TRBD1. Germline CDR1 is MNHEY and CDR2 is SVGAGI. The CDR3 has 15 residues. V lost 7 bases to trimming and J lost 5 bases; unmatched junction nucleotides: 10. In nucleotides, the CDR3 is TGTGCCAGCATCCTAACAGGGGCAGGGAATGAAAAACTGTTTTTT. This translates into CASILTGAGNEKLFF.

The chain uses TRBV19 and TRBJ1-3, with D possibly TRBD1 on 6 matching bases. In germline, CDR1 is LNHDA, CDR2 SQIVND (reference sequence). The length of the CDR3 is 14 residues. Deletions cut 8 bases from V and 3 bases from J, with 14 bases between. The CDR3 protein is CASRSGAGGNTIYF. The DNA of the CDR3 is TGTGCCAGTCGATCAGGGGCGGGTGGAAACACCATATATTTT.

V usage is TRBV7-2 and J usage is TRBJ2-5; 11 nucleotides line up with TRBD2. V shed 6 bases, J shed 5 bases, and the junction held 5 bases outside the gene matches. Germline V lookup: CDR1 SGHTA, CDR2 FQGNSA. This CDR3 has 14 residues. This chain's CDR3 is CASRPLAGVETQYF. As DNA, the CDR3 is TGTGCCAGCAGACCACTAGCGGGGGTTGAGACCCAGTACTTC.

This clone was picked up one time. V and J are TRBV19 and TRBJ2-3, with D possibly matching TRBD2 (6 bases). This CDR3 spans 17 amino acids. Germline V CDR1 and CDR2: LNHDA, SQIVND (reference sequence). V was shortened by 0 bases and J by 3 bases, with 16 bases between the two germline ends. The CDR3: CASSIDWTGGVTDTQYF. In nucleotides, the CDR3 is TGTGCCAGTAGTATAGATTGGACCGGAGGGGTGACAGATACGCAGTATTTT. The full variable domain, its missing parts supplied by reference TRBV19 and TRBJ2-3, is DGGITQSPKYLFRKEGQNVTLSCEQNLNHDAMYWYRQDPGQGLRLIYYSQIVNDFQKGDIAEGYSVSREKKESFPLTVTSAQKNPTAFYLCASSIDWTGGVTDTQYFGPGTRLTVL.